These 29 T cell receptor beta chains were all obtained from the same sample, sequenced in a study of beta chain features in type 1 diabetes. Study-level points and caveats: Patients with Type 1 diabetes showed moderately but significantly shorter TCRB CDR3s in all four CD4+ subsets.

Their antigen targets remain unknown. All of the isolated RNA was reverse transcribed, so expressed TCRB transcripts were sequenced. The repertoire was sequenced with immunoSEQ multiplex PCR; TCRdb's copy has only in-frame clones and lacks some. The data contain 500,000 to 800,000 clones, roughly 12% of them seen just once; the ten biggest clones take up more than 0.09%. The sequenced sample consisted of naive CD4+ T cells from blood. The source is a young man with type 1 diabetes.

This chain uses TRBV7-8 with TRBJ2-3, with 7 bases fitting TRBD2. From germline, CDR1 is SGHVS and CDR2 FQNEAQ. The CDR3 loop spans 15 amino acids. J was trimmed by 0 bases and V by 7 bases; bases with no gene match: 7. CDR3 nucleotide sequence: TGTGCCAGCACCCTACTAGCGACCAGCACAGATACGCAGTATTTT. It specifies CASTLLATSTDTQYF. The whole variable domain, remainder taken from reference TRBV7-8 and TRBJ2-3, is GAGVSQSPRYKVAKRGQDVALRCDPISGHVSLFWYQQALGQGPEFLTYFQNEAQLDKSGLPSDRFFAERPEGSVSTLKIQRTQQEDSAVYLCASTLLATSTDTQYFGPGTRLTVL.

This clone was seen a handful of times. This chain links TRBV2 with TRBJ2-3; no clear D. CDR3 length: 14 residues. V was cut by 6 bases and J by 4 bases, with 14 bases left in between. The germline V gene encodes CDR1 SNHLY and CDR2 FYNNEI. CDR3 in amino acids: CASSAGFRSDTQYF. The CDR3 coding sequence is TGTGCCAGCAGCGCCGGGTTTCGATCAGATACGCAGTATTTT. Full variable domain (rest looked up from reference TRBV2 and TRBJ2-3): EPEVTQTPSHQVTQMGQEVILRCVPISNHLYFYWYRQILGQKVEFLVSFYNNEISEKSEIFDDQFSVERPDGSNFTLKIRSTKLEDSAMYFCASSAGFRSDTQYFGPGTRLTVL.

In this sample, this clone turned up a few times. The chain combines TRBV12-5 with TRBJ1-5; 7 bases line up with TRBD1. Germline-derived CDR1 and CDR2 are LGHNT and FRNRAP. The CDR3 is made up of 17 amino acids. J gave up 0 bases and V 2 bases, and 7 bases lay outside the gene matches. The CDR3 region has the DNA TGTGCTAGTGGTTTGACCAGGGACAGACATAGCAATCAGCCCCAGCATTTT. Its translation is CASGLTRDRHSNQPQHF.

This clone was counted only a few times. The genes are TRBV6-5 and TRBJ2-7, with D possibly being TRBD1 (5 bases). The CDR3 has 14 amino acids. Trimming removed 2 bases at V and 7 bases at J, with 15 bases between. The germline gives CDR1 MNHEY, CDR2 SVGAGI. DNA of the CDR3: TGTGCCAGCAGTTACGGGAACAGGAATGGGGAGCAGTACTTC. Protein sequence: CASSYGNRNGEQYF.

The chain recombines TRBV14 with TRBJ2-4; D may correspond to TRBD1 or TRBD2 (6 bases each). Trimming pared 4 bases from V and 0 bases from J, leaving 13 bases between. This CDR3 has 16 amino acids. Germline V gives CDR1 SGHDN, CDR2 FVKESK. The chain's CDR3 is CASSPAEGEAKNIQYF. CDR3 nucleotide sequence: TGTGCCAGCAGCCCCGCGGAGGGGGAAGCCAAAAACATTCAGTACTTC.

This clone has just a few counts. The chain carries TRBV7-9 and TRBJ2-5; a weak D match, TRBD2 (6 bases). Per germline, CDR1 SEHNR and CDR2 FQNEAQ (reference sequence). The CDR3 contains 15 residues. The V and J ends lost 5 bases and 3 bases respectively, with 16 bases between them. The CDR3 is CASSPVGGSEETQYF. The CDR3 DNA follows: TGTGCCAGCAGCCCAGTTGGGGGGAGTGAAGAGACCCAGTACTTC.

This chain links TRBV2 with TRBJ1-2, with a possible D match to TRBD1 (5 bases). The V end was cut by 7 bases, the J end by 0 bases, with 12 bases between. The CDR3 contains 14 residues. Per germline, CDR1 SNHLY and CDR2 FYNNEI. The DNA of the CDR3 is TGTGCCAGCATTCCCAGGGAAGCTAACTATGGCTACACCTTC. It is translated as CASIPREANYGYTF.

This clone was counted a few times. The chain carries TRBV7-2 and TRBJ2-1; weak D call: TRBD2 (6 bases). This CDR3 has 14 residues. CDR1 and CDR2 from the germline V gene are SGHTA and FQGNSA. Trimming removed 6 bases from V and 8 bases from J, with 17 bases in between. The CDR3 DNA is TGTGCCAGCAGACTAATCGGGGGAAGCGATGAGCAGTTCTTC. This encodes CASRLIGGSDEQFF. The variable domain in full, completed from reference TRBV7-2 and TRBJ2-1, reads GAGVSQSPSNKVTEKGKDVELRCDPISGHTALYWYRQSLGQGLEFLIYFQGNSAPDKSGLPSDRFSAERTGGSVSTLTIQRTQQEDSAVYLCASRLIGGSDEQFFGPGTRLTVL.

CDR3 residues: CASSPGPITEAFF. The DNA for the CDR3 is TGTGCCAGTAGTCCGGGACCGATCACTGAAGCTTTCTTT. This chain links TRBV19 with TRBJ1-1; D is perhaps TRBD1 (5 bases). This CDR3 contains 13 residues. With 5 bases removed from V and 4 bases from J, the gap between germline ends came to 11 bases. The V gene's germline CDR1 is LNHDA and CDR2 SQIVND (reference sequence). The full variable domain, with the rest looked up from reference TRBV19 and TRBJ1-1, is DGGITQSPKYLFRKEGQNVTLSCEQNLNHDAMYWYRQDPGQGLRLIYYSQIVNDFQKGDIAEGYSVSREKKESFPLTVTSAQKNPTAFYLCASSPGPITEAFFGQGTRLTVV.

This clone was detected a few times. This chain uses TRBV27 with TRBJ2-5; 9 nucleotides line up with TRBD2. V gave up 2 bases and J gave up 0 bases; unmatched junction bases: 1. The CDR3 has 15 residues. Germline CDR1 is MNHEY and CDR2 is SMNVEV (reference sequence). CDR3 nucleotides: TGTGCCAGCAGTTTAAAGCGGGGGGACCAAGAGACCCAGTACTTC. It encodes CASSLKRGDQETQYF.

The V gene is TRBV7-9, the J gene TRBJ2-5; 8 bases fit TRBD1. This CDR3 has 14 amino acids. In germline, CDR1 is SEHNR, CDR2 FQNEAQ (reference sequence). V gave up 3 bases and J gave up 4 bases; unmatched junction bases: 4. CDR3 sequence (DNA): TGTGCCAGCAGCTTTGGGACAGGCCTAGAGACCCAGTACTTC. The encoded protein is CASSFGTGLETQYF.

Note on this clone: The identical CDR3 is also encoded by other nucleotide sequences in the sample. The chain has TRBV7-2 and TRBJ2-7; D remains unclear. From germline, CDR1 is SGHTA and CDR2 FQGNSA. The length of the CDR3 is 11 residues. With 3 bases removed from V and 3 bases from J, the gap between germline ends came to 3 bases. CDR3 sequence (DNA): TGTGCCAGCAGCTTCAACTACGAGCAGTACTTC. Protein: CASSFNYEQYF.

About this clone itself: An end of the junction differs from the germline gene, which may be a read error. This chain connects TRBV4-2 to TRBJ2-7, with TRBD1 matching over 8 bases. The germline V gene encodes CDR1 LGHNA and CDR2 YNFKEQ. The CDR3 loop spans 14 amino acids. The CDR3 here is CASRQGQGAYEQYF. For the CDR3, the DNA is TGTGCCAGCAGGCAAGGGCAGGGGGCTTACGAGCAGTACTTC.

The chain couples TRBV29-1 to TRBJ1-5, with 8 positions matching TRBD1. CDR1 SQVTM and CDR2 ANQGSEA come from the germline V gene. CDR3 length: 14 amino acids. The V gene end was trimmed by 7 bases and the J gene end by 4 bases; junction bases not matched to a gene: 9. The CDR3 loop is CSDGTGAKNQPQHF. For the CDR3, the DNA is TGCAGCGACGGGACAGGCGCGAAAAATCAGCCCCAGCATTTT.

The chain employs TRBV10-3 and TRBJ2-1; perhaps TRBD1 as D (6 bases). The germline V gene encodes CDR1 ENHRY and CDR2 SYGVKD. The CDR3 has 12 amino acids. Trimming took off 5 bases at V and 8 bases at J, with 10 bases between the two ends. The CDR3 loop reads CAISPGADEQFF. The CDR3 coding sequence is TGTGCCATCAGTCCAGGGGCGGATGAGCAGTTCTTC.

J is TRBJ1-4 and V is TRBV9, with D uncertain. The CDR3 runs 15 residues. V was trimmed by 4 bases and J by 3 bases, leaving 13 bases between them. The germline CDR1 and CDR2 sequences are SGDLS and YYNGEE. This CDR3 reads CASSPEPVPNEKLFF. The CDR3 nucleotides are TGTGCCAGCAGCCCCGAGCCGGTGCCTAATGAAAAACTGTTTTTT.

This clone was seen once. CDR3 nucleotides: TGCGCCAGCAGCTTGTTTCCAGGGACGGGGTATAGTGGCTACACCTTC. Its translation: CASSLFPGTGYSGYTF. The rearrangement uses TRBV5-1 and TRBJ1-2, with a tentative D call TRBD1 (5 bases). Per the germline V gene, CDR1 is SGHRS and CDR2 is YFSETQ. The CDR3 totals 16 residues. The ends were cut back, 1 base at V and 7 bases at J, with 20 bases in the middle.

The V and J genes are TRBV9 and TRBJ2-1, with TRBD2 as a possible D gene (5 bases). Germline V CDR1 and CDR2: SGDLS, YYNGEE. The length of the CDR3 is 16 residues. Trimming stripped 4 bases from V and 2 bases from J, with 16 bases between. The CDR3 region has the DNA TGTGCCAGCAGCACTACTACCGCCGGGACCTACAATGAGCAGTTCTTC. It codes for CASSTTTAGTYNEQFF.

The table lists this clone with a few counts. The J gene is TRBJ1-2, the V gene TRBV29-1; tentative D call: TRBD1 (6 bases). With 5 bases removed from V and 7 bases from J, the gap between germline ends came to 23 bases. Germline lookup yields CDR1 SQVTM and CDR2 ANQGSEA. CDR3 length equals 15 residues. CDR3: CSVLWTGTIASGYTF. The CDR3 DNA reads as TGCAGCGTTCTTTGGACCGGGACAATCGCTAGTGGCTACACCTTC.

This clone was seen more than once but under ten times. This chain connects TRBV30 to TRBJ2-7; TRBD1 might be the D (5 bases). The CDR3 is 13 residues long. Looked up from germline, CDR1 is GTSNPN and CDR2 is SVGIG (reference sequence). Deletions cut 2 bases from V and 2 bases from J, with 10 bases between. The CDR3 spells CAWSQGETYEQYF. Here the CDR3 DNA reads TGTGCCTGGAGTCAGGGTGAGACCTACGAGCAGTACTTC.

This clone has a handful of counts. The rearrangement joins TRBV6-1 to TRBJ1-1, with D perhaps TRBD1 (5 bases). This CDR3 has 14 residues. Per germline, CDR1 MNHNS and CDR2 SASEGT. V lost 7 bases and J lost 1, with 13 bases in between. The CDR3 is CASTVQRGNTEAFF. In nucleotides, the CDR3 is TGTGCCAGCACCGTACAGAGGGGGAACACTGAAGCTTTCTTT.

The rearrangement uses TRBV28 and TRBJ1-2, with D possibly being TRBD1 (6 bases). Germline values: CDR1 MDHEN, CDR2 SYDVKM. With 10 bases removed from V and 2 bases from J, the gap between germline ends came to 11 bases. The CDR3 spans 12 residues. This chain's CDR3 is CATSGANYGYTF. The CDR3 nucleotides are TGTGCCACCTCGGGGGCGAACTATGGCTACACCTTC.

This clone was seen a handful of times. The CDR3 sequence: CASSERLGAGQPQHF. CDR3 in DNA: TGTGCCAGCAGTGAACGGTTGGGGGCTGGGCAGCCCCAGCATTTT. The chain uses TRBV6-1 and TRBJ1-5; the D gene is possibly TRBD1 (6 bases). The CDR3 length is 15 residues. Germline CDR1 and CDR2: MNHNS and SASEGT. Trimming removed 2 bases at V and 7 bases at J, with 15 bases between.

This clone was seen more than once but under ten times. The chain joins TRBV11-2 to TRBJ2-4, with D unresolved. Trimming shortened V by 0 bases and J by 15 bases, and 15 bases separated the two germline ends. Germline V gene data show CDR1 as SGHAT and CDR2 as FQNNGV. This CDR3 spans 13 amino acids. The chain's CDR3 is CASSLDGVAHRYF. Written as DNA, the CDR3 is TGTGCCAGCAGCTTAGATGGAGTGGCTCATCGGTACTTC.

There are a few counts of this clone. The gene calls are TRBV25-1 and TRBJ2-5; no clear D gene. With 4 bases removed from V and 4 bases from J, the gap between germline ends came to 7 bases. The CDR3 extends over 12 amino acids. CDR1 MGHDK and CDR2 SYGVNS come from the germline V gene. In nucleotides, the CDR3 is TGTGCCAGCAGTGCCGTTCCAGAGACCCAGTACTTC. This translates into CASSAVPETQYF.

This clone was seen a handful of times. This chain connects TRBV6-1 to TRBJ1-5; D unresolved. The CDR3 runs 13 residues. The germline gives CDR1 MNHNS, CDR2 SASEGT. The ends were cut back, 7 bases at V and 8 bases at J, with 15 bases in the middle. The CDR3 DNA is TGTGCCAGCATGGAAGGATGGGGAAAGCCCCAGCATTTT. Protein sequence: CASMEGWGKPQHF.

The rearrangement joins TRBV5-6 to TRBJ1-5; no clear D gene. Germline assignment: CDR1 SGHDT and CDR2 YYEEEE. The CDR3 contains 13 residues. The ends were cut back, 0 bases at V and 7 bases at J, with 8 bases in the middle. The CDR3 DNA reads as TGTGCCAGCAGCTTGGGTGAGGGCCAGCCCCAGCATTTT. It codes for CASSLGEGQPQHF.

The genes are TRBV28 and TRBJ2-5, with TRBD1 identical over 10 bases. Losses at the gene ends were 6 bases for V and 4 bases for J; bases not matched to a gene: 5. The CDR3 runs to 14 residues. The germline V gene encodes CDR1 MDHEN and CDR2 SYDVKM. The CDR3 loop reads CASRRTGGGETQYF. The CDR3 nucleotides are TGTGCCAGCAGGCGGACAGGGGGTGGAGAGACCCAGTACTTC.

This rearrangement joins TRBV7-9 to TRBJ1-1; D unresolved. Trimming removed 1 base from V and 6 bases from J, with 12 bases in between. The V gene's germline CDR1 is SEHNR and CDR2 FQNEAQ (reference sequence). The length of the CDR3 is 14 residues. The CDR3 coding sequence is TGTGCCAGCAGCTTAGTAGAATGGACTGCTGAAGCTTTCTTT. As protein: CASSLVEWTAEAFF.